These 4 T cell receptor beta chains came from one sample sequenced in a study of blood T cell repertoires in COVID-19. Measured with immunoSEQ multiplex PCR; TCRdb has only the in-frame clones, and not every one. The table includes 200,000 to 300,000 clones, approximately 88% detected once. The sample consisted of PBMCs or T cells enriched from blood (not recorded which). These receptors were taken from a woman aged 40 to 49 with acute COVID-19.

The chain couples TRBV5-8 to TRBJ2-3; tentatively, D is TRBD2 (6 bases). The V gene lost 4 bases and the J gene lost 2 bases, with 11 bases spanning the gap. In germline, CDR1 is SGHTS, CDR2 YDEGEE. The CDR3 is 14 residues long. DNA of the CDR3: TGTGCCAGCAGCCCCGGGACTTTCACAGATACGCAGTATTTT. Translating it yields CASSPGTFTDTQYF.

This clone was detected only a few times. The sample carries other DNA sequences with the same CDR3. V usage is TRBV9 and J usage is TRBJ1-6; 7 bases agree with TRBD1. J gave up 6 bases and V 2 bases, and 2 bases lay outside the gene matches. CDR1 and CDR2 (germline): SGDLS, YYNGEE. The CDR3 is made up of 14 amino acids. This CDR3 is CASSVTGVNSPLHF. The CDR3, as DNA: TGTGCCAGCAGCGTTACAGGGGTTAATTCACCCCTCCACTTT.

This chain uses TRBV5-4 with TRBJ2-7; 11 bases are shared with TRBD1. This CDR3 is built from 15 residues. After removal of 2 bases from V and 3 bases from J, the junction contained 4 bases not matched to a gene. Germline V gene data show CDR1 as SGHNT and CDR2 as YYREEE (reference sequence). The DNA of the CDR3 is TGTGCCAGCAGCTTAAGGACAGGGGGCAACTACGAGCAGTACGTC. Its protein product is CASSLRTGGNYEQYV.

The CDR3 sequence is CASSGQGHYGYTF. The CDR3 nucleotides are TGTGCCAGCAGTGGACAGGGTCACTATGGCTACACCTTC. The chain links TRBV2 to TRBJ1-2; TRBD1 agrees at 7 bases. Germline V gene data show CDR1 as SNHLY and CDR2 as FYNNEI. This CDR3 comprises 13 residues. Trimming at V came to 4 bases and at J to 3 bases, leaving 2 bases not matched to a gene.